The 2 T cell receptor beta chains below were found in one sample sequenced in a study of blood T cell repertoires in COVID-19. This table comes from immunoSEQ multiplex PCR, and its TCRdb copy is limited to in-frame clones, with some not included. The sample lists some 150,000 clones; about 90% were seen once. Sequencing was carried out using peripheral blood. The receptor set was obtained from a man over 45 who had recovered from COVID-19.

V is TRBV12-5 and J is TRBJ1-1; 7 nucleotides match TRBD1. The CDR3 extends over 15 amino acids. With 7 bases clipped from V and 3 bases from J, the junction kept 11 bases outside the gene matches. Germline V gene sequence: CDR1 LGHNT, CDR2 FRNRAP. The CDR3 bases are TGTGCTAGTGCTTACAGGGGAAAGGAGGACACTGAAGCTTTCTTT. This encodes CASAYRGKEDTEAFF.

This rearrangement joins TRBV12-3 or TRBV12-4 to TRBJ1-2, with a tentative D call TRBD1 (5 bases). Deletions cut 3 bases from V and 3 bases from J, with 8 bases between. This CDR3 contains 13 residues. CDR3 sequence reads: CASSFGGDYGYTF. The CDR3, as DNA: TGTGCCAGCAGTTTCGGGGGAGACTATGGCTACACCTTC.